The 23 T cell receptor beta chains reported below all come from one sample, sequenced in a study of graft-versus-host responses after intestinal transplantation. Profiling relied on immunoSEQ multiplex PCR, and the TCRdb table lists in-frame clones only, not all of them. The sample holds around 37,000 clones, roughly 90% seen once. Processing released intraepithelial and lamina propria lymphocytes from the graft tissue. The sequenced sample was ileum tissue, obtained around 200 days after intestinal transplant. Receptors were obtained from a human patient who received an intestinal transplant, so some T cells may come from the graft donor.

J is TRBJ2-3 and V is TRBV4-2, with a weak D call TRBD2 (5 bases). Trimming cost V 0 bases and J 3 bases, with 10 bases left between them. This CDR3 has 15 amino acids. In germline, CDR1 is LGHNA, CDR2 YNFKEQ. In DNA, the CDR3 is TGTGCCAGCAGCCAAGATCGGGCGGGTACAGATACGCAGTATTTT. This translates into CASSQDRAGTDTQYF.

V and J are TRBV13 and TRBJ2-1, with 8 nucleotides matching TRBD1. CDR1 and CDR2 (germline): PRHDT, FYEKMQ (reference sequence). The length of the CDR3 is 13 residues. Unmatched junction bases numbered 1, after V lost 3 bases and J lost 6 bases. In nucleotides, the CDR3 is TGTGCCAGCAGCTTGGACAGGGCCAATGAGCAGTTCTTC. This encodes CASSLDRANEQFF.

The CDR3 DNA is TGCGCCAGCAGCCAAGAAGCAGGTACCTCGGGAGGAAACACCATATATTTT. This sequence encodes CASSQEAGTSGGNTIYF. J is TRBJ1-3 and V is TRBV4-1; D uncertain. From germline, CDR1 is MGHRA and CDR2 YSYEKL. Trimming cost V 0 bases and J 4 bases, with 16 bases left between them. CDR3 length: 17 amino acids.

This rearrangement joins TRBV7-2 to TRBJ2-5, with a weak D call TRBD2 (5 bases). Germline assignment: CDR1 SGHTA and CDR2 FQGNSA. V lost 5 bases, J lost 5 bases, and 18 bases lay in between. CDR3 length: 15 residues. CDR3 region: CASSRGGTVDETQYF. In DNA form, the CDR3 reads TGTGCCAGCAGCAGAGGAGGTACAGTGGACGAGACCCAGTACTTC.

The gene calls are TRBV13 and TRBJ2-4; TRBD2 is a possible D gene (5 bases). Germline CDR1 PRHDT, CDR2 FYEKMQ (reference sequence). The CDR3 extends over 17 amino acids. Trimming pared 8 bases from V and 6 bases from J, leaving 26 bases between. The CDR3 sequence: CASALSGERLKGNIQYF. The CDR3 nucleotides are TGTGCCAGCGCCCTCTCCGGGGAGCGCCTAAAGGGAAACATTCAGTACTTC.

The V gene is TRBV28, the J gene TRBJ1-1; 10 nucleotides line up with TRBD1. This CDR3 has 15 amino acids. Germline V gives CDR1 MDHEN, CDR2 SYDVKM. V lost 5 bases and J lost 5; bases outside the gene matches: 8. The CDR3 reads CASSAIGQGGTEAFF. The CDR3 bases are TGTGCCAGCAGTGCAATAGGACAGGGGGGTACTGAAGCTTTCTTT.

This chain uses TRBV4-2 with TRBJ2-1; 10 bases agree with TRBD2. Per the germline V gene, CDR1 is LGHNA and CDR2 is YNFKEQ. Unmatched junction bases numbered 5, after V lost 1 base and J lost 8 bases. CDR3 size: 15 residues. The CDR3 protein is CASSQVTSGNDEQFF. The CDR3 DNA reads TGTGCCAGCAGCCAAGTAACTAGCGGGAACGATGAGCAGTTCTTC.

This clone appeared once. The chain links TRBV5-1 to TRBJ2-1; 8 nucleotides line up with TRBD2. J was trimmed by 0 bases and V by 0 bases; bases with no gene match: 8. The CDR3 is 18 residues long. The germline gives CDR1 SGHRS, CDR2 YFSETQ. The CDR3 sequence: CASSLEASGSSSYNEQFF. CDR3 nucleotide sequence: TGCGCCAGCAGCTTGGAGGCTAGCGGGTCGAGCTCCTACAATGAGCAGTTCTTC.

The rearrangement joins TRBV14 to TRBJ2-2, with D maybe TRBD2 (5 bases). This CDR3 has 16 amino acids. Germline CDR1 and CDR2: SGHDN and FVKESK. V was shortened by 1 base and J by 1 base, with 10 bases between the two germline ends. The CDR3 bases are TGTGCCAGCAGCCAAGGATTAGCGATGAACACCGGGGAGCTGTTTTTT. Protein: CASSQGLAMNTGELFF.

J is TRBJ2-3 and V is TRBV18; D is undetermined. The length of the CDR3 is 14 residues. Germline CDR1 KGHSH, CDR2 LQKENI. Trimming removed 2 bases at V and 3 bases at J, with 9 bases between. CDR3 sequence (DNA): TGTGCCAGCTCACCAGACTTGGGGACAGATACGCAGTATTTT. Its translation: CASSPDLGTDTQYF.

The CDR3 protein is CASSFGASTMSNEKLFF. The CDR3 nucleotides are TGCGCCAGCAGCTTTGGGGCCTCCACGATGAGTAATGAAAAACTGTTTTTT. The V call is TRBV5-1, the J call TRBJ1-4; D may be TRBD1 (5 bases). Trimming shortened V by 2 bases and J by 4 bases, and 18 bases separated the two germline ends. The germline gives CDR1 SGHRS, CDR2 YFSETQ. This CDR3 comprises 17 residues.

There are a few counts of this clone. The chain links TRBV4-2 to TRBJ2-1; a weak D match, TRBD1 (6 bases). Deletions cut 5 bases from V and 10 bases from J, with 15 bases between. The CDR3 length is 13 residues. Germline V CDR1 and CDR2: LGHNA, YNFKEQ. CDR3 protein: CASSFRQAAEQFF. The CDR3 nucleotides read TGTGCCAGCAGCTTCCGACAGGCAGCCGAGCAGTTCTTC.

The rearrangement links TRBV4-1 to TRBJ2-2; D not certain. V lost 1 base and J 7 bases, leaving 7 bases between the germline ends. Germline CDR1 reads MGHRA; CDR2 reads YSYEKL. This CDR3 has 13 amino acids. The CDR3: CASSQAGFGELFF. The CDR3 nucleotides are TGCGCCAGCAGCCAAGCTGGATTCGGGGAGCTGTTTTTT.

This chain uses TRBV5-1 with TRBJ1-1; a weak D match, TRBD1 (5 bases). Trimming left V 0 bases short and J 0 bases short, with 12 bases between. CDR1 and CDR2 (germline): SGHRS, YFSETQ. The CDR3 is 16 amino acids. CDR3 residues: CASSLGHRTMNTEAFF. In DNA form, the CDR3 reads TGCGCCAGCAGCTTGGGGCACAGGACTATGAACACTGAAGCTTTCTTT.

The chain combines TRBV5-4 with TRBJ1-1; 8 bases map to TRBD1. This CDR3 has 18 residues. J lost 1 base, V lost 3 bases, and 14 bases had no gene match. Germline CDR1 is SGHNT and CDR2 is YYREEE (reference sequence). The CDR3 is CASSYSLRADRANTEAFF. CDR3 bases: TGTGCCAGCAGCTACTCCCTCAGAGCGGACAGGGCGAACACTGAAGCTTTCTTT.

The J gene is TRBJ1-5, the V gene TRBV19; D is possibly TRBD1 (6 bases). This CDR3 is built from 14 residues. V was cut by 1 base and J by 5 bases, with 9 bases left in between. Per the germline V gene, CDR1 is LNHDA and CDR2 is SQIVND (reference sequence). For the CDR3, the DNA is TGTGCCAGTAGTATAGGCAGGGGACATCAGCCCCAGCATTTT. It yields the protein CASSIGRGHQPQHF.

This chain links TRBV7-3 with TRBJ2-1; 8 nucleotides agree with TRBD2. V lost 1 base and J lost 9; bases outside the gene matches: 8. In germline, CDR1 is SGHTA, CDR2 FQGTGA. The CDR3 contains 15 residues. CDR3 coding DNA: TGTGCCAGCAGCTTAATGGAGTCTAGCGGGCTTGAGCAGTTCTTC. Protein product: CASSLMESSGLEQFF.

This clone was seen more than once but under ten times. CDR3: CASSAGQGYEQYF. The CDR3 coding sequence is TGTGCCAGTAGTGCGGGACAGGGTTACGAGCAGTACTTC. The chain couples TRBV19 to TRBJ2-7, with 9 bases that match TRBD1. J was trimmed by 4 bases and V by 5 bases; bases with no gene match: 3. CDR1 and CDR2 (germline): LNHDA, SQIVND (reference sequence). This CDR3 has 13 residues.

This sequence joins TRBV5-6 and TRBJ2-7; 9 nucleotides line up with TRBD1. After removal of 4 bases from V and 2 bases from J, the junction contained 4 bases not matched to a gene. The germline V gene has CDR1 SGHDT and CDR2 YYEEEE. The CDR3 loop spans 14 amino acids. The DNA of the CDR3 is TGTGCCAGCAGCCGCCGGGACAGGGCCTACGAGCAGTACTTC. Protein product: CASSRRDRAYEQYF. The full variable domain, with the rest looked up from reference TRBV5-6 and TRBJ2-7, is DAGVTQSPTHLIKTRGQQVTLRCSPKSGHDTVSWYQQALGQGPQFIFQYYEEEERQRGNFPDRFSGHQFPNYSSELNVNALLLGDSALYLCASSRRDRAYEQYFGPGTRLTVT.

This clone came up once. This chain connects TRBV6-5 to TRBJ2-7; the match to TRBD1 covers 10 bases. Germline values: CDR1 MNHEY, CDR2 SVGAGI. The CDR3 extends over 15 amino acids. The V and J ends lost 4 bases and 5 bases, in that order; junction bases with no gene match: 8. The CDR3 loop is CASSWGGTGDNEQYF. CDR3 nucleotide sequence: TGTGCCAGCAGTTGGGGTGGGACAGGGGATAACGAGCAGTACTTC.

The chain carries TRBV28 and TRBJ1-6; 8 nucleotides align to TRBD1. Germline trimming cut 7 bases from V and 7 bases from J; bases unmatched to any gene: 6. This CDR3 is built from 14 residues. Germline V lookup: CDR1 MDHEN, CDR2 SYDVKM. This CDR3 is CASTRTGPNSPLHF. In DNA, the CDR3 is TGTGCCAGCACCCGGACAGGGCCAAATTCACCCCTCCACTTT. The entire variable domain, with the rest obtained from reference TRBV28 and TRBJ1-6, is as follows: DVKVTQSSRYLVKRTGEKVFLECVQDMDHENMFWYRQDPGLGLRLIYFSYDVKMKEKGDIPEGYSVSREKKERFSLILESASTNQTSMYLCASTRTGPNSPLHFGNGTRLTVT.

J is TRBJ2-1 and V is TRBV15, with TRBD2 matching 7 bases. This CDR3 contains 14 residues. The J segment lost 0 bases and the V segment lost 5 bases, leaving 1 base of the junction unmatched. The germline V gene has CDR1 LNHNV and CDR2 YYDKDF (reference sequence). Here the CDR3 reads CATSGGSSYNEQFF. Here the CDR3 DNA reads TGTGCCACCAGCGGCGGGAGCTCCTACAATGAGCAGTTCTTC.

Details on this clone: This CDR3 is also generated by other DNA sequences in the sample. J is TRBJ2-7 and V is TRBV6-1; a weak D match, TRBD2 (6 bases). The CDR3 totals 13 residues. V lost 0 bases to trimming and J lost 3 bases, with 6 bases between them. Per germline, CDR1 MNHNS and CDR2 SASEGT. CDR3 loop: CASSEARGYEQYF. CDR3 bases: TGTGCCAGCAGTGAAGCGCGGGGCTACGAGCAGTACTTC.